The 5 T cell receptor beta chains given below trace back to one sample, sequenced in a study of response to subunit inactivated influenza vaccine. TCRdb reprocessed the RT-PCR reads via MiXCR and lists one record per CDR3 protein. The sample contains about 480,000 distinct CDR3 sequences, 10% to 11% of which appear only once. The material sequenced was PBMCs from blood, taken about 6 weeks after vaccination. Every receptor here comes from a man aged 50-60 years who received an inactivated influenza vaccine.

The table lists this clonotype with many counts. This sequence joins TRBV12-3 or TRBV12-4 and TRBJ2-1, with D possibly TRBD1 on 8 matching bases. The CDR3 covers 15 residues. Trimming left V 6 bases short and J 5 bases short, with 17 bases between. CDR3 sequence reads: CASRPGQGGDNEQFF. The CDR3 bases are TGTGCCAGCAGACCCGGACAGGGAGGGGACAATGAGCAGTTCTTC.

This clonotype was detected a few times. V usage is TRBV2 and J usage is TRBJ2-5, with 10 positions matching TRBD2. Germline V gives CDR1 SNHLY, CDR2 FYNNEI. J lost 5 bases, V lost 7 bases, and 4 bases had no gene match. This CDR3 contains 13 residues. The CDR3 region is CASTPAGGETQYF. The DNA for the CDR3 is TGTGCCAGCACACCAGCGGGAGGGGAGACCCAGTACTTC. Full variable domain (outside the CDR3, taken from reference TRBV2 and TRBJ2-5): EPEVTQTPSHQVTQMGQEVILRCVPISNHLYFYWYRQILGQKVEFLVSFYNNEISEKSEIFDDQFSVERPDGSNFTLKIRSTKLEDSAMYFCASTPAGGETQYFGPGTRLLVL.

This clonotype was counted only a few times. The rearrangement links TRBV4-3 to TRBJ2-7, with TRBD2 identical over 8 bases. The CDR3 length is 15 residues. J lost 0 bases, V lost 1 base, and 2 bases had no gene match. Germline V lookup: CDR1 LGHNA, CDR2 YSLEER. DNA of the CDR3: TGCGCCAGCAGCCAAGTTCTAGCGGGCTCCTACGAGCAGTACTTC. Residues: CASSQVLAGSYEQYF.

The sample holds many counts of this clonotype. The chain links TRBV7-9 to TRBJ2-3, with D hard to call. Per the germline V gene, CDR1 is SEHNR and CDR2 is FQNEAQ (reference sequence). The CDR3 is 17 amino acids. Deletions cut 5 bases from V and 3 bases from J, with 21 bases between. CDR3 in amino acids: CASSLPGLEEGTDTQYF. CDR3 nucleotides: TGTGCCAGCAGCCTCCCGGGCTTAGAAGAAGGGACAGATACGCAGTATTTT.

In this sample, this clonotype turned up a few times. The chain joins TRBV12-3 or TRBV12-4 to TRBJ2-7; D may correspond to TRBD1 or TRBD2 (5 bases each). V was cut by 4 bases and J by 0 bases, with 13 bases left in between. This CDR3 is built from 15 residues. The CDR3 coding sequence is TGTGCCAGCAGTTCCGGGACGGATAGCTCCTACGAGCAGTACTTC. This codes for CASSSGTDSSYEQYF.